In this sample, the clone carrying this T cell receptor (beta chain) turned up a few times. Arm-PCR of CDR3 regions and iRepertoire HTBI primers were the basis on which TCR beta libraries were built. MiXCR, applied by TCRdb to the multiplex PCR reads, yields one record per CDR3 protein. The sample shows about 450,000 distinct CDR3 sequences, 12% to 15% of them seen only once. The CDR3 consists of 17 residues. Germline V gene sequence: CDR1 LGHDT, CDR2 YNNKEL (reference sequence). The V gene lost 4 bases and the J gene lost 0 bases, with 13 bases spanning the gap. This entry belongs to a study of regulatory T cells in long-lasting Graves disease. Described time point: newly diagnosed GD, antithyroid drugs for less than 3 months. There was RNA extracted from PBMCs, and the TCR library was made from it. This same sample was also taken into another study, of T cells in Graves' hyperthyroidism and ophthalmopathy.

The gene calls are TRBV3-1 and TRBJ1-6; D perhaps matches TRBD1 (6 bases). The sequences come from peripheral blood mononuclear cells (PBMCs), collected at new diagnosis, from a patient treated with antithyroid drugs. The sequence came from a woman aged 45-59 years with Graves disease. CDR3 sequence reads: CASSPPGASSYNSPLHF. In nucleotides, the CDR3 is TGTGCCAGCAGCCCTCCGGGGGCAAGCTCCTATAATTCACCCCTCCACTTT.